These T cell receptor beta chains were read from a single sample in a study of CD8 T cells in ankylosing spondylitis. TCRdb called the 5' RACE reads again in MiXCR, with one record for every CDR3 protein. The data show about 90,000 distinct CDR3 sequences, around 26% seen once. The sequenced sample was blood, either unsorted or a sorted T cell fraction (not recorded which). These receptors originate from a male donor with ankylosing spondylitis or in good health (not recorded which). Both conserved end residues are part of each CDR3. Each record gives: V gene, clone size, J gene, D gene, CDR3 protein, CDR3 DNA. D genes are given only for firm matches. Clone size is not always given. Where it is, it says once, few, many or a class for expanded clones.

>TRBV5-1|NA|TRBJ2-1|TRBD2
CASSTPGLAATNEQFF
TGCGCCAGCAGCACCCCGGGACTAGCGGCAACCAATGAGCAGTTCTTC
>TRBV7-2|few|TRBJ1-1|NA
CASTLRGNTEAFF
TGTGCCAGCACCCTTCGGGGGAACACTGAAGCTTTCTTT
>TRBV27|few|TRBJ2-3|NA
CASSSPITADTQYF
TGTGCCAGCAGTTCACCCATCACGGCAGATACGCAGTATTTT
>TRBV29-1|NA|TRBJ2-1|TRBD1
CSVPWTGRVSYNEQFF
TGCAGCGTTCCCTGGACAGGGAGAGTCTCCTACAATGAGCAGTTCTTC
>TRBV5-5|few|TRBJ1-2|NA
CASSLARSYGYTF
TGTGCCAGCAGCTTGGCCAGGAGCTATGGCTACACCTTC
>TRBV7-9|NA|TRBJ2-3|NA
CASSLEIRPTDTQYF
TGTGCCAGCAGCTTGGAGATCAGGCCTACAGATACGCAGTATTTT
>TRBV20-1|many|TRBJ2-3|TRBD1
CSRILSPGQGATSTDTQYF
TGCAGTCGCATCCTTTCCCCTGGACAGGGGGCGACCAGCACAGATACGCAGTATTTT
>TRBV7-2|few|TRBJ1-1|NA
CASSLDVRKNTEAFF
TGTGCCAGCAGCTTAGATGTCAGGAAGAACACTGAAGCTTTCTTT
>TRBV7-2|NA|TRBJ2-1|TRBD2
CASSWGGRGGKFF
TGTGCCAGCAGCTGGGGAGGGCGGGGGGGTAAGTTCTTC
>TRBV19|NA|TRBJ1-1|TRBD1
CASSIRRAGGASEAFF
TGTGCCAGTAGTATTCGCCGGGCAGGGGGCGCGTCAGAAGCTTTCTTT
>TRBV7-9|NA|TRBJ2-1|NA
CASLRGDYNEQFF
TGTGCCAGCTTGAGGGGGGACTACAATGAGCAGTTCTTC
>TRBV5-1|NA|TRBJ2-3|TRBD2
CASSSQPIAGGTRWYTDTQYF
TGCGCCAGCAGCTCACAACCAATAGCGGGGGGGACTAGATGGTACACAGATACGCAGTATTTT
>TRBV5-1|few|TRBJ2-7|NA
CASSPETLYEQYF
TGCGCCTCATCTCCGGAGACCTTATACGAGCAGTACTTC
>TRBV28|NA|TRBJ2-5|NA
CASNPQRPVGETQYF
TGTGCCAGCAACCCACAGCGGCCGGTGGGAGAGACCCAGTACTTC
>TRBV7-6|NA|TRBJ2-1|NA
CASSPDIYSYNEQFF
TGTGCCAGCAGCCCGGACATTTACTCCTACAATGAGCAGTTCTTC
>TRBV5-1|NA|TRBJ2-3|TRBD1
CASNDRGPDTQYF
TGCGCCAGCAATGACAGGGGCCCAGATACGCAGTATTTT
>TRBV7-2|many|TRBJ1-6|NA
CASSLDSGYNSPLHF
TGTGCCAGCAGCTTAGACTCAGGCTATAATTCACCCCTCCACTTT
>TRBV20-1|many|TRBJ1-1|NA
CSAKAAGGDTEAFF
TGCAGTGCTAAAGCTGCGGGCGGTGACACTGAAGCTTTCTTT
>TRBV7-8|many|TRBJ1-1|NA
CASRLDSRTEAFF
TGTGCCAGCAGATTAGACAGTCGGACTGAAGCTTTCTTT
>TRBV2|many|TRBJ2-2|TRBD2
CASGRSSGWPGELFF
TGTGCCAGCGGGCGGTCTAGCGGATGGCCCGGGGAGCTGTTTTTT
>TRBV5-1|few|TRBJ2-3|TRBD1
CASSVFGTESTDTQYF
TGCGCCAGCAGCGTATTCGGGACAGAGAGCACAGATACGCAGTATTTT
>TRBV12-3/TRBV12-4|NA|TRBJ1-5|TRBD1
CASRDRVDQPQHF
TGTGCCAGCAGAGACAGGGTAGATCAGCCCCAGCATTTT
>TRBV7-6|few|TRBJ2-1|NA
CASSLEPLVYPYNEQFF
TGTGCCAGCAGCTTAGAGCCCCTAGTCTACCCCTACAATGAGCAGTTCTTC
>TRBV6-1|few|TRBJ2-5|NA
CASGHGSRETQYF
TGTGCCAGTGGCCACGGGAGTAGGGAGACCCAGTACTTC
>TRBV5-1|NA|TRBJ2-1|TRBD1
CASSPGQGIYNEQFF
TGCGCCAGCAGCCCGGGACAGGGGATTTACAATGAGCAGTTCTTC
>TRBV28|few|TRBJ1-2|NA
CASGLEYYGYTF
TGTGCCAGCGGGTTGGAATACTATGGCTACACCTTC
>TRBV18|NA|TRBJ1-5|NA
CASSPTTNSNQPQHF
TGTGCCAGCTCACCTACTACTAATAGCAATCAGCCCCAGCATTTT
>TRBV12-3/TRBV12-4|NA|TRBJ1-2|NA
CASSLAGVHGYTF
TGTGCCAGCAGTTTAGCAGGGGTTCATGGCTACACCTTC
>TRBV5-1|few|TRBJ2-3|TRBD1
CASSFDRVQATDTQYF
TGCGCCAGCAGCTTCGACAGGGTACAGGCCACAGATACGCAGTATTTT
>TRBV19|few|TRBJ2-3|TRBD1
CASMWTGTTDTQYF
TGTGCCAGTATGTGGACAGGGACCACAGATACGCAGTATTTT
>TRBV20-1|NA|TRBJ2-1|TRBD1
CSASRDSRVDEQFF
TGCAGTGCTAGCAGGGACAGTAGGGTGGATGAGCAGTTCTTC
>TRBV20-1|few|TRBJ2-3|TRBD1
CSEGTGYADTQYF
TGCAGTGAGGGGACAGGCTACGCAGATACGCAGTATTTT
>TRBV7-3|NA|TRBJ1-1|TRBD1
CASSLTKQGYAFF
TGTGCCAGCAGCTTAACCAAACAGGGGTACGCTTTCTTT
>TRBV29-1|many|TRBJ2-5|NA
CSARQWQETQYF
TGCAGCGCCCGACAGTGGCAAGAGACCCAGTACTTC
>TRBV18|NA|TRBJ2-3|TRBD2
CASSPRSGSATDTQYF
TGTGCCAGCTCACCACGTAGCGGGAGTGCGACAGATACGCAGTATTTT
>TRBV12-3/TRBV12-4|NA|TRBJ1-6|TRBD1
CASSYDRGNSPLHF
TGTGCCAGCAGTTACGACAGGGGGAATTCACCCCTCCACTTT
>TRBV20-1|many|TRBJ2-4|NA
CSAPRLNIQYF
TGCAGTGCTCCCCGATTGAACATTCAGTACTTC
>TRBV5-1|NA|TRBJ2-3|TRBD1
CASSLQGTTPDTQYF
TGCGCCAGCAGCCTACAGGGGACCACACCAGATACGCAGTATTTT
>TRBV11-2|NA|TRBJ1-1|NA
CASSSQENTEAFF
TGTGCCAGCAGCTCACAGGAGAACACTGAAGCTTTCTTT
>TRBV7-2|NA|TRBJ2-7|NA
CASSLAGIYEQYF
TGTGCCAGCAGCTTAGCGGGAATCTACGAGCAGTACTTC
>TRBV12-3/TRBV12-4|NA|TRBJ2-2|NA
CASSSGFANTGELFF
TGTGCCAGCAGTTCAGGGTTCGCGAACACCGGGGAGCTGTTTTTT
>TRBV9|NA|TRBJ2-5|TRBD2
CASSLGLAEQETQYF
TGTGCCAGCAGCTTGGGACTAGCGGAGCAAGAGACCCAGTACTTC
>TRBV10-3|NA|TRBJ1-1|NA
CAIRGDTEAFF
TGTGCCATCCGCGGGGACACTGAAGCTTTCTTT
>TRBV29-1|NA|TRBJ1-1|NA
CSVSDTEAFF
TGCAGCGTCTCGGACACTGAAGCTTTCTTT
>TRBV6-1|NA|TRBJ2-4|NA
CASSRKRLAKNIQYF
TGTGCCAGCAGTAGGAAGAGATTAGCCAAAAACATTCAGTACTTC
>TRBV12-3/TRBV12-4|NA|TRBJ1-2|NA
CASSLLGRSGYTF
TGTGCCAGCAGTTTGCTGGGTCGGTCGGGCTACACCTTC
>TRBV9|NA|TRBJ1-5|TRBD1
CASSPGTGALNQPQHF
TGTGCCAGCAGCCCCGGGACAGGGGCCCTCAATCAGCCCCAGCATTTT
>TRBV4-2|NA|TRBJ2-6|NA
CASSLGLLSGANVLTF
TGTGCCAGCAGCCTGGGGCTCCTCTCTGGGGCCAACGTCCTGACTTTC
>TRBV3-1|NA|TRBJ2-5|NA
CASSPGQHQETQYF
TGTGCCAGCAGCCCCGGACAGCACCAAGAGACCCAGTACTTC
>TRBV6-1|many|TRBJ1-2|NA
CASSRGANYGYTF
TGTGCCAGCAGCAGGGGCGCTAACTATGGCTACACCTTC
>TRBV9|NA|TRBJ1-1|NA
CASSVESPFGAVATEAFF
TGTGCCAGCAGCGTTGAATCCCCGTTTGGCGCCGTCGCCACTGAAGCTTTCTTT
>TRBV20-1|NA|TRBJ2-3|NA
CSGLGGSSTDTQYF
TGCAGTGGACTCGGGGGATCTAGCACAGATACGCAGTATTTT